Listed below are T cell receptor beta chains from one sample, sequenced in a study of blood T cells in healthy people across ages. TCRdb reprocessed the 5' RACE reads with MiXCR, giving one entry per CDR3 protein. Of roughly 730,000 distinct CDR3 sequences in the sample, approximately 53% were seen once. Sequencing used blood. All receptors come from a middle-aged man in good health. Each CDR3 is given with its conserved first and last residue. D genes are given only for firm matches. Clone size is given for some rows only: seen once, a few or many times, or a class if the clone is expanded.

TGCGCCAGCAGACGAGGGACAGTCCAAGAGACCCAGTACTTC	CASRRGTVQETQYF	many	TRBJ2-5	TRBD1	TRBV5-1
TGTGCCAGCAGCTTCGGAGCGGGAGTAGGAGAGACCCAGTACTTC	CASSFGAGVGETQYF	few	TRBJ2-5	TRBD2	TRBV5-5
TGCGCCAGCAGCCCTATCGTTTCCGATACGCAGTATTTT	CASSPIVSDTQYF	few	TRBJ2-3	.	TRBV4-3
TGTGCCAGCTCACCAAGGGACGGCCTTCAGGATACGCAGTATTTT	CASSPRDGLQDTQYF	.	TRBJ2-3	.	TRBV18
TGCGCCAGCCAGCCTATCGGGACTAGCGGTAATGAGCAGTTCTTC	CASQPIGTSGNEQFF	.	TRBJ2-1	TRBD2	TRBV4-1
TGTGCCAACGAATCAGGGAATGAGCAGTTCTTC	CANESGNEQFF	.	TRBJ2-1	.	TRBV7-9
TGTGCCAGCAGACCTTCGACAGGGACCCATCAGCCCCAGCATTTT	CASRPSTGTHQPQHF	.	TRBJ1-5	TRBD1	TRBV27
TGTGCCAGCAGCCCCCGACAGAGCTCCTACAATGAGCAGTACTTC	CASSPRQSSYNEQYF	.	TRBJ2-5	.	TRBV7-2
TGCGCCAGCAGCTTGGCCAACGTTGTCCCCACCGGGACAGGGAACCACGAGCAGTACTTC	CASSLANVVPTGTGNHEQYF	few	TRBJ2-7	TRBD1	TRBV5-1
TGCGCCAGCAGCTTGTCGGGACAGGAGGCCGATACGCAGTATTTT	CASSLSGQEADTQYF	few	TRBJ2-3	TRBD1	TRBV5-1
TGTGCCAGCAGTGAAGTAGGAGGGGAGGAAGATACGCAGTATTTT	CASSEVGGEEDTQYF	few	TRBJ2-3	.	TRBV2
TGTGCCAGCAGTGAGCGGGGGACCCAACCCTCCTACAATGAGCAGTTCTTC	CASSERGTQPSYNEQFF	.	TRBJ2-1	TRBD2	TRBV12-3/TRBV12-4
TGTGCCAGCAGCCAGGGACACCACGAGCAGTACTTC	CASSQGHHEQYF	.	TRBJ2-7	.	TRBV6-2/TRBV6-3
TGTGCCAGCAGACTCCGGGCCTCGGTGGAGAATTCACCCCTCCACTTT	CASRLRASVENSPLHF	.	TRBJ1-6	.	TRBV12-3/TRBV12-4
TGTGCCAGCAGTCCCACGGTGACCCAGTACTTC	CASSPTVTQYF	.	TRBJ2-5	.	TRBV6-1
TGTGCCACCAGTGATTTCTGGACCCAGACACACAATGAGCAGTACTTC	CATSDFWTQTHNEQYF	.	TRBJ2-5	.	TRBV24-1
TGTGCCAGCAGCCGCGGGGGGCCTCGCACAGATACGCAGTATTTT	CASSRGGPRTDTQYF	.	TRBJ2-3	TRBD2	TRBV5-4
TGTGCCAGCAGTTTGGTACCGGTAGGCTACAATGAGCAGTTCTTC	CASSLVPVGYNEQFF	few	TRBJ2-1	.	TRBV27
TGCAGCGTTGCATCCGGGGCAAGTGAAAAACTGTTTTTT	CSVASGASEKLFF	few	TRBJ1-4	.	TRBV29-1
TGTGCCAGCAGTTTCTCGTCCGGGACGGTCTCCTACGAGCAGTACTTC	CASSFSSGTVSYEQYF	.	TRBJ2-7	.	TRBV28
TGTGCCAGCAGCCAAGAGGTGGGACAGTCCTATGGCTACACCTTC	CASSQEVGQSYGYTF	.	TRBJ1-2	TRBD1	TRBV14
TGTGCCAGCAGTTCCTCACCAGGGTATCAGCCCCAGCATTTT	CASSSSPGYQPQHF	.	TRBJ1-5	.	TRBV12-3/TRBV12-4
TGTGCCAGCTCACCGCCTGGGGCAGAACGACTTAACTATGGCTACACCTTC	CASSPPGAERLNYGYTF	.	TRBJ1-2	.	TRBV18
TGTGCCAGCACCTTCGTGGGCAGCTCCTACAATGAGCAGTTCTTC	CASTFVGSSYNEQFF	.	TRBJ2-1	.	TRBV7-9
TGTGCCAGCACCAACGGTGGAGGGGTTCGAGGTGGGGCGGATACGCAGTATTTT	CASTNGGGVRGGADTQYF	.	TRBJ2-3	.	TRBV7-2
TGCAGCGTTGTGAGCGCCACACCCCACAATGAGCAGTTCTTC	CSVVSATPHNEQFF	few	TRBJ2-1	.	TRBV29-1
TGCAGCGTTGCTACGATTAAGTTTGAGCAGTTCTTC	CSVATIKFEQFF	.	TRBJ2-1	.	TRBV29-1
TGCGCCAGCAGCCAGGAACACGGGGGTATGGGTCGCAATGAGCAGTTCTTC	CASSQEHGGMGRNEQFF	.	TRBJ2-1	.	TRBV4-3
TGTGCCAGCAGGCCGGGACAGGGAAACACCGGGGAGCGGTTTTTT	CASRPGQGNTGERFF	.	TRBJ2-2	TRBD1	TRBV7-2
TGTGCCAGCAGTTCTTTTCAAGAGACCCAGTACTTC	CASSSFQETQYF	.	TRBJ2-5	.	TRBV28
TGTGCCAGCAGCTTAGACACCTCCTACGAGCAGTACTTC	CASSLDTSYEQYF	.	TRBJ2-7	.	TRBV7-8
TGTGCCAGCAGCTTACAGTTATTACCGAGCTCCTATAATTCACCCCTCCACTTT	CASSLQLLPSSYNSPLHF	.	TRBJ1-6	.	TRBV7-2
TGTGCCACCAGCAGACAGGGGGGCCCAGATACGCAGTATTTT	CATSRQGGPDTQYF	.	TRBJ2-3	.	TRBV15
TGTGCCAGCAGCTACAGGGTAGGGGAGGGTCAGCCCCAGCATTTT	CASSYRVGEGQPQHF	.	TRBJ1-5	.	TRBV7-2
TGTGCCAGCAGCCCAAATGTAGGGGCGGATCAGCCCCAGCATTTT	CASSPNVGADQPQHF	.	TRBJ1-5	.	TRBV16
TGTGCCAGCAGCTACGACAGGGGCGGATATCTAACCTACAATGAGCAGTTCTTC	CASSYDRGGYLTYNEQFF	many	TRBJ2-1	TRBD1	TRBV7-8
TGTGCCAGCAGCCCCTTCAGCAGGGGTCTTGAGGAGACCCAGTACTTC	CASSPFSRGLEETQYF	.	TRBJ2-5	.	TRBV7-3
TGTGCCAGCAGTCAGGCGTTACTAAGAAACATTCAGTACTTC	CASSQALLRNIQYF	.	TRBJ2-4	.	TRBV12-3/TRBV12-4
TGTGCCAGCAGTTTGTGGCAGGGGGCCGCCAATCAGCCCCAGCATTTT	CASSLWQGAANQPQHF	.	TRBJ1-5	TRBD1	TRBV12-3/TRBV12-4
TGTGCCAGCTCACACCAGGGGGGCAATGAGCAGTTCTTC	CASSHQGGNEQFF	few	TRBJ2-1	.	TRBV18
TGCAGTGCCCCCGGGCCTGGGACTAGCGGAAACCCTAGCACAGATACGCAGTATTTT	CSAPGPGTSGNPSTDTQYF	.	TRBJ2-3	TRBD2	TRBV20-1
TGTGCCATCAGTGAGCCCCCCGACAGGGTAAATGGCTACACCTTC	CAISEPPDRVNGYTF	.	TRBJ1-2	TRBD1	TRBV10-3
TGCAGTGCGGTGTTGAGCTCCTACGAGCAGTACTTC	CSAVLSSYEQYF	few	TRBJ2-7	.	TRBV20-1
TGTGCCAGCAGTTTACTAAAAGGGACGGGTAGCTCCTACGAGCAGTACTTC	CASSLLKGTGSSYEQYF	.	TRBJ2-7	.	TRBV28
TGTGCCAGCAGTTTCGGACTAGCGGGGGCAGAGCAGTTCTTC	CASSFGLAGAEQFF	.	TRBJ2-1	TRBD2	TRBV27
TGTGCCAGCAGTTTTGTAAGACTGGTCAATCAGCCCCAGCATTTT	CASSFVRLVNQPQHF	.	TRBJ1-5	.	TRBV28
TGTGCCAGCAGTCCTCAATCCGGGACAGGGGCGGAAGGCTACACCTTC	CASSPQSGTGAEGYTF	few	TRBJ1-2	TRBD1	TRBV27
TGTGCCAGCAGCCAAATTGGACAGGGGAAATCCTACGAGCAGTACTTC	CASSQIGQGKSYEQYF	few	TRBJ2-7	TRBD1	TRBV14
TGTGCCAGCAGTCCCCTCAGTGGCTACACCTTC	CASSPLSGYTF	few	TRBJ1-2	.	TRBV6-6
TGTGCCAGCAGCTCCTGGACAGAGAGCTCCTACGAGCAGTACTTC	CASSSWTESSYEQYF	few	TRBJ2-7	.	TRBV11-3
TGCAGTGCTGGACTAGCGGGATCTACAGATACGCAGTATTTT	CSAGLAGSTDTQYF	.	TRBJ2-3	TRBD2	TRBV20-1
TGTGCCAGCAGTGTGGCCGGGGGGGGGAGGGGAGAGCAGTACTTC	CASSVAGGGRGEQYF	.	TRBJ2-7	TRBD2	TRBV12-3/TRBV12-4
TGTGCCAGCAGCCAAGAGTCTGGGGACTTTTCCTACGAGCAGTACTTC	CASSQESGDFSYEQYF	.	TRBJ2-7	.	TRBV3-1
TGCAGTGCCTGGGGAGGGTACGAGCAGTACTTC	CSAWGGYEQYF	.	TRBJ2-7	TRBD2	TRBV20-1
TGTGCCAGCAGCTTAAATGATGAAGCTTTCTTT	CASSLNDEAFF	.	TRBJ1-1	.	TRBV7-9